These T cell receptor beta chains were read from a single sample in a study of T cell repertoires in cytomegalovirus infection. From the reads, TCRdb called clonotypes with MiXCR, one entry per CDR3 protein. The profile shows 290,000 or so distinct CDR3 sequences, 9.6% of them singletons. The sequencing sample was made of PBMCs. The receptors originated from a human donor in good health (CMV status not recorded). Some clones in this sample may be carry-over from other donors' samples. Both conserved end residues are part of each CDR3. Fields, in order: CDR3 length, V gene, D gene, J gene, clone size, CDR3 protein, CDR3 DNA. D genes are given only for firm matches. Expanded clones get a size class; other rows say once, few or many, or leave the size out.

>17|TRBV6-6|TRBD1|TRBJ1-5|many
CASSPGTGIIGNQPQHF
TGTGCCAGCAGCCCCGGGACAGGGATAATAGGCAATCAGCCCCAGCATTTT
>18|TRBV28|NA|TRBJ1-5|many
CASSSLYPGPVSNQPQHF
TGTGCCAGCAGTTCCTTATACCCGGGTCCGGTGAGCAATCAGCCCCAGCATTTT
>16|TRBV6-6|NA|TRBJ2-1|many
CASSQPGDRSYNEQFF
TGTGCCAGCAGTCAACCAGGGGACCGCTCCTACAATGAGCAGTTCTTC
>15|TRBV9|NA|TRBJ1-1|many
CASSPREGMGTEAFF
TGTGCCAGCAGCCCGCGAGAAGGGATGGGCACTGAAGCTTTCTTT
>15|TRBV20-1|TRBD2|TRBJ2-3|few
CSAPTSGGPLGTQYF
TGCAGTGCGCCCACTAGCGGGGGGCCACTAGGTACGCAGTATTTT
>15|TRBV18|NA|TRBJ2-1|many
CASSPEGFSYNEQFF
TGTGCCAGCTCACCCGAGGGGTTCTCCTACAATGAGCAGTTCTTC
>15|TRBV15|TRBD2|TRBJ2-1|many
CATSRYKAGGDEQFF
TGTGCCACCAGCAGATATAAAGCGGGGGGGGATGAGCAGTTCTTC
>14|TRBV5-4|TRBD2|TRBJ2-5|few
CASSLELAGKTQYF
TGTGCCAGCAGCTTGGAACTAGCGGGAAAGACCCAGTACTTC
>16|TRBV20-1|NA|TRBJ1-2|NA
CSARDLQKGGVYGYTF
TGCAGTGCTAGAGATCTCCAGAAGGGAGGGGTCTATGGCTACACCTTC
>13|TRBV20-1|NA|TRBJ1-5|many
CSARLNSNQPQHF
TGCAGTGCTAGGCTTAATAGCAATCAGCCCCAGCATTTT
>12|TRBV29-1|NA|TRBJ2-1|few
CSVSDRYNEQFF
TGCAGCGTTTCCGACAGATACAATGAGCAGTTCTTC
>16|TRBV15|NA|TRBJ2-6|many
CATSPRTTPGANVLTF
TGTGCCACCAGCCCCCGGACCACCCCTGGGGCCAACGTCCTGACTTTC
>15|TRBV6-1|NA|TRBJ1-4|many
CASSRAALTNEKLFF
TGTGCCAGCAGCAGGGCGGCCCTGACTAATGAAAAACTGTTTTTT
>14|TRBV28|NA|TRBJ2-2|many
CASSLGLNTGELFF
TGTGCCAGCAGTTTAGGCCTGAACACCGGGGAGCTGTTTTTT
>13|TRBV12-3/TRBV12-4|NA|TRBJ2-2|NA
CASSLGMTGELFF
TGTGCCAGCAGTTTAGGGATGACCGGGGAGCTGTTTTTT
>16|TRBV27|TRBD2|TRBJ2-2|many
CASRVLAGDDTGELFF
TGTGCCAGCAGGGTACTAGCGGGGGATGACACCGGGGAGCTGTTTTTT
>16|TRBV28|NA|TRBJ1-5|many
CASSYDPYRSNQPQHF
TGTGCCAGCAGTTATGACCCTTACAGGAGCAATCAGCCCCAGCATTTT
>15|TRBV29-1|NA|TRBJ2-3|many
CSVEDRGTRTDTQYF
TGCAGCGTTGAAGATCGGGGCACTCGCACAGATACGCAGTATTTT
>15|TRBV7-9|NA|TRBJ2-3|many
CASSQTAIRTDTQYF
TGTGCCAGCAGCCAGACAGCGATCCGCACAGATACGCAGTATTTT
>15|TRBV28|NA|TRBJ1-5|many
CASNELLGPRQPQHF
TGTGCCAGCAACGAACTTTTGGGCCCGCGTCAGCCCCAGCATTTT
>14|TRBV20-1|NA|TRBJ2-7|NA
CSARVQAGSYEQYF
TGCAGTGCTAGAGTTCAGGCAGGTTCCTACGAGCAGTACTTC
>14|TRBV19|NA|TRBJ1-5|NA
CASSMRGADQPQHF
TGTGCCAGTAGTATGAGAGGGGCTGATCAGCCCCAGCATTTT
>15|TRBV2|TRBD2|TRBJ2-5|NA
CASRRAGGLQETQYF
TGTGCCAGCAGGAGAGCGGGGGGCCTTCAAGAGACCCAGTACTTC